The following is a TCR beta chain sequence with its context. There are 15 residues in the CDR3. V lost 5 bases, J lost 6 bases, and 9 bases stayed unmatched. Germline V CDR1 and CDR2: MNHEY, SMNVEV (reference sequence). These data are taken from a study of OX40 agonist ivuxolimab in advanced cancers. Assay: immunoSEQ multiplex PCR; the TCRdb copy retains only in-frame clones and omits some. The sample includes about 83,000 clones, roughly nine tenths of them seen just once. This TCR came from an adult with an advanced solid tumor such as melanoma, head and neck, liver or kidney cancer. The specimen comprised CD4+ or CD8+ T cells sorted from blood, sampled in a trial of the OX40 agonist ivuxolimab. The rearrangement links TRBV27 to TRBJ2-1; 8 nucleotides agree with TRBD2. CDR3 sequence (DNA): TGTGCCAGCAGTGTTCTAGCGGGTCCCGCCAATGAGCAGTTCTTC. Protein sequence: CASSVLAGPANEQFF.